This T cell receptor beta chain was identified during a study of blood T cell repertoires in COVID-19. The wider study: Donors in the United States, Italy and Spain gave samples during acute or convalescent COVID-19. T cells, B-cell-depleted T cells, or PBMCs supplied cDNA or gDNA.

Original methodology: Reference gene primers were amplified, and this amplification served to estimate nucleated cell counts. Libraries were prepared by immunoSEQ multiplex PCR; TCRdb keeps only in-frame clonotypes and omits some of them. V, J and clone size reflect that table, while D and trimming were determined from the DNA. The sample lists about 190,000 clones, roughly 80% occurring once. The CDR3 spans 16 residues. Germline CDR1 LGHNA, CDR2 YSLEER. With 1 base removed from V and 5 bases from J, the gap between germline ends came to 17 bases. The V and J genes are TRBV4-3 and TRBJ1-1, with D possibly TRBD1 on 6 matching bases. Sequenced input: peripheral blood. The sequence came from a man aged 25-45 years with active or convalescent COVID-19. The CDR3 sequence is CASSQAIGGGETEAFF. CDR3 nucleotides: TGCGCCAGCAGCCAAGCGATAGGGGGGGGAGAGACTGAAGCTTTCTTT.